This TCR beta chain was found in a study of PD-L1 blockade in urothelial cancer. Study-wide background: Across blood samples, T cells had a median count of approximately 130,000.

This clone was counted a single time. No antigen is known for it. The time point was: pretreatment peripheral blood. Between 1 and 8 samples per patient were obtained, pretreatment and on-treatment. General observations from the study: For durable-benefit patients, tumor-associated blood clones expanded more at 3 weeks.

Profiled with immunoSEQ multiplex PCR; TCRdb holds only in-frame clones, not every one. In the table there are roughly 67,000 clones, more than 75% of which are singletons. This CDR3 has 15 amino acids. Trimming cost V 3 bases and J 2 bases, with 14 bases left between them. Germline CDR1 and CDR2: SGHNT and YYREEE (reference sequence). The chain carries TRBV5-4 and TRBJ1-1, with a tentative D call TRBD1 (6 bases). The starting material was PBMCs, obtained around atezolizumab (anti-PD-L1) treatment. The TCR comes from a man in his 60s with urothelial cancer. The CDR3 DNA is TGTGCCAGCAGCTGGGGGGGACAACAAAACACTGAAGCTTTCTTT. Amino acids: CASSWGGQQNTEAFF.